The clone carrying this T cell receptor (beta chain) was seen a handful of times. The target antigen is unknown. The data stem from a study of blood T cells in healthy people across ages. PCR was performed a second time for about 7 to 11 cycles using a sample-barcoded 5' primer and a J-beta primer mix. Via MiXCR, TCRdb re-called the 5' RACE reads, giving one row per CDR3 protein. The table has 910,000 or so distinct CDR3 sequences, 51% seen once; the top ten hold about a fifth. V was pared by 1 base and J by 0 bases, with 3 bases between. CDR1 PRHDT and CDR2 FYEKMQ come from the germline V gene (reference sequence). This CDR3 is built from 13 residues. Study outcomes and limitations: A roughly linear age-dependent decrease characterized TCR beta diversity per million T cells. Greater diversity and more naive CD4+ cells were seen in long-lived donors than in aged donors.

The chain recombines TRBV13 with TRBJ2-5; D unclear. The receptor was isolated from a woman aged 60-75 years in good health. Sequencing was carried out using blood. The CDR3 DNA reads TGTGCCAGCAGCTTAGATGACCAAGAGACCCAGTACTTC. Translation gives CASSLDDQETQYF.